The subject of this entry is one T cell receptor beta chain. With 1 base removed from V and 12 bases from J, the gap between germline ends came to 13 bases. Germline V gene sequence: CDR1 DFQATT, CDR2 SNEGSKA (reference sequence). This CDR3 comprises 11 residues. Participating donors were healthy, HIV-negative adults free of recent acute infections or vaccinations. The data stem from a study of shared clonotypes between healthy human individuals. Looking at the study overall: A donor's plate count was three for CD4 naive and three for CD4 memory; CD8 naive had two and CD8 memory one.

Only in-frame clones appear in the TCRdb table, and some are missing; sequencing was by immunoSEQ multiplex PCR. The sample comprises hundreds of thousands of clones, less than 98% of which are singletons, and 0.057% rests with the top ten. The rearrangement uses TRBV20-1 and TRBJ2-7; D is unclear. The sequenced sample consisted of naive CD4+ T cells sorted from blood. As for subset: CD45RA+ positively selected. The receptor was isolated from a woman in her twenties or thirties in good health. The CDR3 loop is CSARGNQAPYF. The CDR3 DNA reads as TGCAGTGCTAGAGGAAATCAGGCCCCGTACTTC.